This T cell receptor (beta chain) was retrieved from a study of CD8 T cells in Susac syndrome. Germline CDR1 is LNHDA and CDR2 is SQIVND (reference sequence). The germline V and J ends were trimmed by 10 bases and 0 bases, with 13 bases remaining between them. The CDR3 has 14 residues. Sequencing of TCR beta drew on CD8+ and CD4+ T cells from blood. FACS enriched CD8+ TEMRA cells, while bulk CD8+ and CD4+ were negatively isolated. With random hexamers, reverse transcription was performed on about 0.5 to 1 ug of RNA. With immunoSEQ multiplex PCR, TCR beta CDR3 was amplified across 54 Vbeta and 13 Jbeta. TCRdb fed the immunoSEQ multiplex PCR reads into MiXCR, producing one record per CDR3 protein. This sample yields 40,000 to 55,000 distinct CDR3 sequences, of which roughly 93% are seen a single time; less than 0.55% belongs to the top ten.

Sample: CD8+ T cells from PBMCs. V and J are TRBV19 and TRBJ1-5; D gene uncertain. The clonotype originates from a human donor with multiple sclerosis. Here the CDR3 reads CATNKGYSNQPQHF. For the CDR3, the DNA is TGTGCCACAAATAAGGGATATAGCAATCAGCCCCAGCATTTT.